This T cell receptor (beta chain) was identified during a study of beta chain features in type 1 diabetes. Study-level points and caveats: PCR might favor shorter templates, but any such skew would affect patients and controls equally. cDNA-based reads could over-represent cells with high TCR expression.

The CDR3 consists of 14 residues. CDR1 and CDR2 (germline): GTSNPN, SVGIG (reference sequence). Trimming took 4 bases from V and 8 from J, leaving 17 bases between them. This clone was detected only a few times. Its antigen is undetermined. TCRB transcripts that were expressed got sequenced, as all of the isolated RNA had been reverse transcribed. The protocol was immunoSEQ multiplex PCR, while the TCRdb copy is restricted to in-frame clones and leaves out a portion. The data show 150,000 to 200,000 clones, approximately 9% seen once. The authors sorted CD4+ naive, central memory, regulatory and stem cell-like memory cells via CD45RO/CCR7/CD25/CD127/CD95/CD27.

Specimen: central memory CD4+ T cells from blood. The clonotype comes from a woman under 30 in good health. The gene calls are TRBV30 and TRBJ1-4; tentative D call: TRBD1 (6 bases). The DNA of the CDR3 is TGTGCCTGGAACGCCGGGGGGCCGGGGGAAAAACTGTTTTTT. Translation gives CAWNAGGPGEKLFF. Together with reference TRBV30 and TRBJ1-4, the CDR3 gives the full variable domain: SQTIHQWPATLVQPVGSPLSLECTVEGTSNPNLYWYRQAAGRGLQLLFYSVGIGQISSEVPQNLSASRPQDRQFILSSKKLLLSDSGFYLCAWNAGGPGEKLFFGSGTQLSVL.